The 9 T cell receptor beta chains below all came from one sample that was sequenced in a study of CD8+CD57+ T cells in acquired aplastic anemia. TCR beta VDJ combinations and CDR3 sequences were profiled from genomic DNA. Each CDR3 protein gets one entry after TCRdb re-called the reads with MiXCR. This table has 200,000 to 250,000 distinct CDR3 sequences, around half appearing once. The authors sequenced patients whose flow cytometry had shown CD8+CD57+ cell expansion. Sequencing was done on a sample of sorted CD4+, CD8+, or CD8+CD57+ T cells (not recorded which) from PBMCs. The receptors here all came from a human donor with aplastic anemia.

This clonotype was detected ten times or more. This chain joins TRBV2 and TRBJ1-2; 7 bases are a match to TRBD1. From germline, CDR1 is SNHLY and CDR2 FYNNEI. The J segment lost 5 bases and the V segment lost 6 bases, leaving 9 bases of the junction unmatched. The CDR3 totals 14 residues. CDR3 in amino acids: CASSSGGIIYGYTF. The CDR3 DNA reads TGTGCCAGCAGCTCAGGGGGGATCATTTATGGCTACACCTTC.

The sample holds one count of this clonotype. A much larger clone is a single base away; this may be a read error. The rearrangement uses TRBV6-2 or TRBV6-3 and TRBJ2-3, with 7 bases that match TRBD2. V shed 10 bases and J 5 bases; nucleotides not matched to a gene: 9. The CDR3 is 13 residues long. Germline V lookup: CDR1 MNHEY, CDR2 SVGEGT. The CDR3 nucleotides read TGTGCCACCACTAGCGCATTCGGAGATACGCAGTATTTT. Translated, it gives CATTSAFGDTQYF.

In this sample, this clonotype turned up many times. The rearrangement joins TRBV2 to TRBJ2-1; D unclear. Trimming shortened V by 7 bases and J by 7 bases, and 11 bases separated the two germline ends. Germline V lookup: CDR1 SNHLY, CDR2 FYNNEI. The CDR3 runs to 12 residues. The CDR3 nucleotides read TGTGCCAGCATGGGTAGAGTTAATGAGCAGTTCTTC. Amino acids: CASMGRVNEQFF.

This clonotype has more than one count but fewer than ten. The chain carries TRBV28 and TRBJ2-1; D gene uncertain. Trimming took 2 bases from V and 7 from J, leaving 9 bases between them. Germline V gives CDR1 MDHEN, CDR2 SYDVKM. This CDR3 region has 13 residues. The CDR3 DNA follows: TGTGCCAGCAGTTTAATCTCCCGGAATGAGCAGTTCTTC. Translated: CASSLISRNEQFF. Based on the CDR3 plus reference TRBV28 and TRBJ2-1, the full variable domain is DVKVTQSSRYLVKRTGEKVFLECVQDMDHENMFWYRQDPGLGLRLIYFSYDVKMKEKGDIPEGYSVSREKKERFSLILESASTNQTSMYLCASSLISRNEQFFGPGTRLTVL.

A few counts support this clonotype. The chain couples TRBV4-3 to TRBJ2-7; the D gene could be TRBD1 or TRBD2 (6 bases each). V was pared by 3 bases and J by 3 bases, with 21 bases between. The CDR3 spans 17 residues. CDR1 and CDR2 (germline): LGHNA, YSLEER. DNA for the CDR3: TGCGCCAGCAGCCATGCACCCCCCACAGGGAGGTTCTACGAGCAGTACTTC. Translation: CASSHAPPTGRFYEQYF.

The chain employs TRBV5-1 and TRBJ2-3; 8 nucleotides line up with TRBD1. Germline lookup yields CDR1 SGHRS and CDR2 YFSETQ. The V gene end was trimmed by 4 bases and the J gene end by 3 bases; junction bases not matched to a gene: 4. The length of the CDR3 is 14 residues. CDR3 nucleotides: TGCGCCAGCAGCCGGGGACAGGAAACAGATACGCAGTATTTT. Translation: CASSRGQETDTQYF. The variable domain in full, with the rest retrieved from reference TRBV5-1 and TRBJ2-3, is KAGVTQTPRYLIKTRGQQVTLSCSPISGHRSVSWYQQTPGQGLQFLFEYFSETQRNKGNFPGRFSGRQFSNSRSEMNVSTLELGDSALYLCASSRGQETDTQYFGPGTRLTVL.

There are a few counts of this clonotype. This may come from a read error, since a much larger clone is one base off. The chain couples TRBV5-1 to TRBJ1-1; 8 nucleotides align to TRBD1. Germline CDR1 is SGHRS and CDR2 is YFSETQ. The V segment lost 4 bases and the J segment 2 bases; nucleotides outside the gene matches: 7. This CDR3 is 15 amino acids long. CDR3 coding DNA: TGCGCCAGCAGCATATGGACAGGGCCTAACACTGAAGCTTTCTTT. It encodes CASSIWTGPNTEAFF.

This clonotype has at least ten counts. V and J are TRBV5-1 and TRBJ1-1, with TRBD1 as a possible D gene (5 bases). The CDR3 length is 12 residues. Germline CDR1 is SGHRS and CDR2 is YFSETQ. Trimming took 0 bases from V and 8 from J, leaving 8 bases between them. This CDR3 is CASSLARAEAFF. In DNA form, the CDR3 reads TGCGCCAGCAGCTTGGCCAGGGCCGAAGCTTTCTTT.

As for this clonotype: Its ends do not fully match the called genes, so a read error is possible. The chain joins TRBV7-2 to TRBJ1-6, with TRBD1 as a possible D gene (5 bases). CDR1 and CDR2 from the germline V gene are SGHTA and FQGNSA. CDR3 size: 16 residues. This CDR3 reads CASSSGGGYYNSPLHF. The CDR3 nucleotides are TGTGCCAGCAGCTCTGGGGGGGGTTACTATAATTCACCCCTCCATTTT.